The rows below give T cell receptor beta chains drawn from one sample of a study of beta chain features in type 1 diabetes. Clones were read by immunoSEQ multiplex PCR, and TCRdb kept only the in-frame ones, dropping some. The sample lists approximately 270,000 clones, about 13% seen once, with 0.015% to 0.02% in the top ten. The sample comprised naive CD4+ T cells from blood. The receptor set was obtained from a man aged 30 to 39 with type 1 diabetes. The CDR3 runs from the conserved cysteine through the conserved F or W. D genes are given only for firm matches. Expanded clones are given a class, and other clones once, few, many or no size at all.

CASSSRSGAGEETQYF,TGTGCCAGCAGCTCCCGGTCGGGAGCGGGAGAAGAGACCCAGTACTTC,TRBJ2-5,few,TRBV7-3,TRBD2
CASSELVPSTDTQYF,TGTGCCAGCAGTGAACTAGTTCCTAGCACAGATACGCAGTATTTT,TRBJ2-3,few,TRBV6-1,-
CASTGKNEQYF,TGTGCCAGCACGGGAAAAAACGAGCAGTACTTC,TRBJ2-7,few,TRBV28,-
CASALSGGLNEQFF,TGTGCCTCAGCATTATCGGGAGGCCTCAATGAGCAGTTCTTC,TRBJ2-1,-,TRBV2,TRBD2
CASSARSTAGETQYF,TGTGCCAGCAGCGCCCGATCCACCGCGGGGGAGACCCAGTACTTC,TRBJ2-5,-,TRBV9,-
CASSSSGGVETQYF,TGCGCCAGCAGCTCCTCAGGGGGCGTGGAGACCCAGTACTTC,TRBJ2-5,-,TRBV5-1,TRBD1
CASSGGQGVEEQFF,TGCGCCAGCAGCGGCGGACAGGGGGTGGAGGAGCAGTTCTTC,TRBJ2-1,few,TRBV5-1,TRBD1
CAIRGQDEQFF,TGTGCCATCAGGGGACAGGATGAGCAGTTCTTC,TRBJ2-1,-,TRBV10-3,TRBD1
CASSFRETQYF,TGTGCCAGCAGTTTCCGAGAGACCCAGTACTTC,TRBJ2-5,-,TRBV6-6,-
CASSLTPNTEAFF,TGTGCCAGCAGCTTAACTCCGAACACTGAAGCTTTCTTT,TRBJ1-1,-,TRBV7-9,-
CASSFQGRGMNTEAFF,TGTGCCAGCAGTTTTCAGGGGAGGGGGATGAACACTGAAGCTTTCTTT,TRBJ1-1,few,TRBV27,-
CASSYSTGEFYGYTF,TGTGCCAGCAGTTACTCGACGGGGGAGTTCTATGGCTACACCTTC,TRBJ1-2,-,TRBV6-5,-
CASSPRTRLVTGELFF,TGTGCCAGCAGTCCCCGGACTAGATTGGTCACCGGGGAGCTGTTTTTT,TRBJ2-2,-,TRBV27,TRBD2
CASSLRQGFGYTF,TGTGCCAGCAGCCTCAGACAGGGCTTCGGCTACACCTTC,TRBJ1-2,-,TRBV7-9,TRBD1
CASSLRRSNTDTQYF,TGTGCCAGCAGCTTGAGGAGATCCAACACAGATACGCAGTATTTT,TRBJ2-3,-,TRBV7-3,-
CAWSLGGGQPQHF,TGTGCCTGGAGTTTAGGGGGCGGTCAGCCCCAGCATTTT,TRBJ1-5,few,TRBV30,TRBD1
CASGRGSSGNTIYF,TGTGCCAGCGGAAGGGGGTCGTCTGGAAACACCATATATTTT,TRBJ1-3,-,TRBV27,-
CSARALDTQYF,TGCAGTGCTAGAGCATTGGATACGCAGTATTTT,TRBJ2-3,-,TRBV20-1,-
CASSPLESSYNEQFF,TGTGCCAGCTCACCACTGGAGAGCTCCTACAATGAGCAGTTCTTC,TRBJ2-1,few,TRBV18,-
CASSAETGETQYF,TGTGCCAGCAGTGCGGAGACAGGAGAGACCCAGTACTTC,TRBJ2-5,few,TRBV2,-
CTSSHRGGGYTF,TGCACCAGCAGCCACAGGGGCGGGGGCTACACCTTC,TRBJ1-2,-,TRBV1,-
CASSLAGGSGETQYF,TGCGCCAGCAGCTTGGCCGGAGGGTCTGGAGAGACCCAGTACTTC,TRBJ2-5,few,TRBV5-1,-
CASSTTDRENEQFF,TGTGCCAGCAGCACGACGGACAGGGAGAATGAGCAGTTCTTC,TRBJ2-1,-,TRBV11-2,TRBD1
CAGGTGSRFSNQPQHF,TGTGCCGGAGGGACAGGGTCTCGGTTTAGCAATCAGCCCCAGCATTTT,TRBJ1-5,few,TRBV19,TRBD1
CASSQDIGRHPDGYTF,TGCGCCAGCAGCCAGGACATTGGACGTCATCCCGATGGCTACACCTTC,TRBJ1-2,-,TRBV5-1,-
CSVTGQGYEQYF,TGCAGCGTTACCGGACAGGGGTACGAGCAGTACTTC,TRBJ2-7,few,TRBV29-1,TRBD1
CASSQDQGNRETQYF,TGCGCCAGCAGCCAAGATCAGGGGAATAGAGAGACCCAGTACTTC,TRBJ2-5,few,TRBV4-3,-
CASSPPPLQGQYF,TGTGCCAGCAGTCCTCCGCCCCTCCAGGGGCAGTACTTC,TRBJ2-7,-,TRBV28,-
CASGLGQGTYGYTF,TGTGCTAGTGGACTTGGACAGGGAACCTATGGCTACACCTTC,TRBJ1-2,-,TRBV12-5,TRBD1
CASSLATGSTDTQYF,TGCGCCAGCAGCTTGGCCACAGGGTCCACAGATACGCAGTATTTT,TRBJ2-3,-,TRBV5-1,-
CASRGLGGTGELFF,TGTGCCAGCAGAGGACTAGGTGGCACCGGGGAGCTGTTTTTT,TRBJ2-2,few,TRBV2,TRBD2
CASRSAGVSWEQFF,TGTGCCAGCAGATCCGCGGGGGTTTCGTGGGAGCAGTTCTTC,TRBJ2-1,few,TRBV7-2,TRBD2
CASSPGQGHQPQHF,TGTGCCAGCAGTCCGGGACAGGGACATCAGCCCCAGCATTTT,TRBJ1-5,few,TRBV6-5,TRBD1
CASSRDTTYEQYF,TGTGCCAGCAGTAGGGACACCACCTACGAGCAGTACTTC,TRBJ2-7,few,TRBV27,-
CASSLVGLGGADTQYF,TGTGCCAGCAGCTTAGTGGGCTTAGGGGGCGCAGATACGCAGTATTTT,TRBJ2-3,few,TRBV7-2,TRBD1
CASSLTGSGAGELFF,TGTGCCAGCAGCTTAACCGGGAGTGGAGCGGGGGAGCTGTTTTTT,TRBJ2-2,-,TRBV7-3,-
CASSSTAYSNQPQHF,TGTGCCAGCAGCTCCACAGCCTATAGCAATCAGCCCCAGCATTTT,TRBJ1-5,-,TRBV4-2,-
CASSGSGQTYEQYF,TGTGCCAGCAGTGGCTCGGGACAGACCTACGAGCAGTACTTC,TRBJ2-7,-,TRBV2,TRBD1
CAWTSGRKETQYF,TGTGCCTGGACTAGCGGGAGGAAGGAGACCCAGTACTTC,TRBJ2-5,few,TRBV30,TRBD2
CASSLTGGFYNEQFF,TGTGCCAGCAGCCTAACGGGGGGTTTCTACAATGAGCAGTTCTTC,TRBJ2-1,-,TRBV7-3,TRBD2
CASSIPIAGYNEQFF,TGTGCCAGTAGTATACCCATAGCGGGCTACAATGAGCAGTTCTTC,TRBJ2-1,-,TRBV19,TRBD2
CASSLEGVDGYTF,TGCGCCAGCAGCCTCGAGGGGGTTGATGGCTACACCTTC,TRBJ1-2,few,TRBV4-3,-
CASSSYGSRVEQYF,TGTGCCAGCAGTTCTTATGGTAGCCGGGTGGAGCAGTACTTC,TRBJ2-7,few,TRBV7-2,-
CASSPRTGGDQPQHF,TGTGCCAGCTCACCTCGGACAGGTGGGGATCAGCCCCAGCATTTT,TRBJ1-5,few,TRBV18,TRBD1
CASSFGNQPQHF,TGCGCCAGCAGCTTCGGCAATCAGCCCCAGCATTTT,TRBJ1-5,few,TRBV5-1,-
CSVQGDTSNTEAFF,TGCAGCGTTCAGGGGGACACCTCGAACACTGAAGCTTTCTTT,TRBJ1-1,-,TRBV29-1,TRBD1
CASSPRGNTEAFF,TGTGCCAGCAGCCCACGGGGGAACACTGAAGCTTTCTTT,TRBJ1-1,-,TRBV7-9,-
CASSLVWHGELFF,TGTGCCAGCAGCTTAGTCTGGCACGGGGAGCTGTTTTTT,TRBJ2-2,few,TRBV7-3,-
CASSRPDRNTEAFF,TGTGCCAGCAGTCGACCGGACAGAAACACTGAAGCTTTCTTT,TRBJ1-1,few,TRBV27,-
CASEPGLAGSRTYEQYF,TGTGCCAGCGAACCGGGACTAGCGGGATCTAGGACCTACGAGCAGTACTTC,TRBJ2-7,-,TRBV7-2,TRBD2
CATKTSGSIAGELFF,TGTGCCACTAAGACTAGCGGGAGTATCGCCGGGGAGCTGTTTTTT,TRBJ2-2,-,TRBV15,TRBD2
CASSRGLAGSNEQFF,TGTGCCAGCAGCCGCGGACTAGCGGGAAGTAATGAGCAGTTCTTC,TRBJ2-1,few,TRBV7-3,TRBD2